The 5 T cell receptor beta chains listed next were all sequenced from one sample in a study of graft-versus-host responses after intestinal transplantation (dated by TCRdb to about 2021). The library was obtained by the immunoSEQ multiplex PCR assay. TCRdb limited this immuneACCESS table to in-frame rearrangements with V and J called. A share of clones is missing; checked studies link under half to unresolved V genes, and the rest is unexplained. For this sample there are 40,000 or so clones; roughly 93% appear just once. The ten largest clones represent around 3.6% of the sample. Sequenced here: PBMCs, sampled 700 to 850 days after intestinal transplantation. The origin of the receptors is a human patient who received an intestinal transplant, so some T cells may come from the graft donor.

The chain combines TRBV11-3 with TRBJ2-7, with a tentative D call TRBD1 (6 bases). Germline V gene sequence: CDR1 SGHNT, CDR2 YENEEA. V was clipped by 5 bases and J by 2 bases, with 13 bases between them. The CDR3 has 14 amino acids. This CDR3 reads CASSEGGTAYEQYF. For the CDR3, the DNA is TGTGCCAGCAGCGAAGGGGGAACGGCCTACGAGCAGTACTTC.

The genes are TRBV5-4 and TRBJ2-1; 10 bases align to TRBD2. V lost 0 bases and J lost 7; bases outside the gene matches: 10. Germline CDR1 and CDR2: SGHNT and YYREEE (reference sequence). The CDR3 is 17 residues long. CDR3 amino acids: CASSLGGGTSALNEQFF. The CDR3 DNA is TGTGCCAGCAGCTTGGGGGGTGGGACTAGCGCTTTAAATGAGCAGTTCTTC.

This clone appeared once. The gene calls are TRBV28 and TRBJ2-3; D may be TRBD2 (6 bases). Germline CDR1 is MDHEN and CDR2 is SYDVKM. V was shortened by 7 bases and J by 5 bases, with 22 bases between the two germline ends. This CDR3 contains 16 residues. DNA for the CDR3: TGTGCCAGCACACCAGTGGGGGGTATCGGGATAGATACGCAGTATTTT. Translation: CASTPVGGIGIDTQYF.

The rearrangement joins TRBV30 to TRBJ2-1; tentative D call: TRBD2 (5 bases). Germline V gene lookup returns CDR1 GTSNPN and CDR2 SVGIG (reference sequence). Trimming left V 0 bases short and J 0 bases short, with 9 bases between. This CDR3 contains 15 residues. CDR3 sequence: CAWSVWENSYNEQFF. CDR3 bases: TGTGCCTGGAGTGTGTGGGAGAACTCCTACAATGAGCAGTTCTTC.

The chain joins TRBV6-6 to TRBJ2-1, with TRBD1 identical over 7 bases. The CDR3 contains 15 residues. Germline V gene lookup returns CDR1 MNHNY and CDR2 SVGAGI (reference sequence). The trim removed 10 bases at V and 5 bases at J, leaving 14 bases unmatched. CDR3 DNA sequence: TGTGCCACGAACGACCGGGACAGCCCAAACAATGAGCAGTTCTTC. Amino acid sequence: CATNDRDSPNNEQFF.